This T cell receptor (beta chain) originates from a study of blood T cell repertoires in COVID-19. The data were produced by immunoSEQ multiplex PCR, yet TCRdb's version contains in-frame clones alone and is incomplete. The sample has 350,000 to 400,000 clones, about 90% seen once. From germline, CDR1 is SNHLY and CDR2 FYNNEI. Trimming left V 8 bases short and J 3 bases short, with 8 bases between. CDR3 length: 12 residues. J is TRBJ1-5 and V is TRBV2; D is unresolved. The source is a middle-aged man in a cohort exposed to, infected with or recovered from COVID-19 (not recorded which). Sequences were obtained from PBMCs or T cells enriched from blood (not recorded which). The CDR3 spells CASSGNNQPQHF. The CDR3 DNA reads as TGTGCCAGCTCAGGAAACAATCAGCCCCAGCATTTT.